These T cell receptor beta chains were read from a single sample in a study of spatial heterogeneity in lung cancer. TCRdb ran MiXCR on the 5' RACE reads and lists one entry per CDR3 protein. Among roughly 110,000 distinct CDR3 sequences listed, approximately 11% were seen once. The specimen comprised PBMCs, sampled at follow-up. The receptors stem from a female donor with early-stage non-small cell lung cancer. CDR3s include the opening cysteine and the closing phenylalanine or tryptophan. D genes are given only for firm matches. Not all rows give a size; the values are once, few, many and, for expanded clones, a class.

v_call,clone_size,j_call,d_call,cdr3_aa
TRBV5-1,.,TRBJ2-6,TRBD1,CASSSTGGYSSGANVLTF
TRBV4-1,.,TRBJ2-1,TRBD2,CASSRGQPGGSLDEQFF
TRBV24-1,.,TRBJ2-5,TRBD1,CATSGKGGRETQYF
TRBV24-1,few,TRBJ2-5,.,CASQKTRQETQYF
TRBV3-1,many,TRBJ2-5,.,CASSQGENRRGTQYF
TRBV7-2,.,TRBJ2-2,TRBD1,CASSLGQGAGELFF
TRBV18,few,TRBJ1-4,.,CASSPRRSTNEKLFF
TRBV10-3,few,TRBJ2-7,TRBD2,CAIRGLAGPSLSSYEQYF
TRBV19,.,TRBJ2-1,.,CASSPQGEVYNEQFF
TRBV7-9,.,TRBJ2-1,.,CASSLGLNAYNEQFF
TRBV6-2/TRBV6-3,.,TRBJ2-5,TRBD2,CASSKTGLAEETQYF
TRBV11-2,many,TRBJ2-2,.,CASSSPRRSTGELFF
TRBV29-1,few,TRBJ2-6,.,CSVETGNSGANVLTF
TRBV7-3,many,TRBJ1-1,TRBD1,CASSYHRGTEAFF
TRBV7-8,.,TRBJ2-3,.,CASSSRTQRADTQYF
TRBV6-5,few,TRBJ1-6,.,CASSLRVQLNSPLHF
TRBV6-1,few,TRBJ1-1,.,CASSEIPAITEAFF
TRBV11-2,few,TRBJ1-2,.,CASSPRREAGYTF
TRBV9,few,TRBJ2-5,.,CASSVAGSQETQYF